A selection of T cell receptor beta chains follows, all from one sample in a study of T cell responses to AZD1222 COVID-19 vaccine. Measured with immunoSEQ multiplex PCR; TCRdb has only the in-frame clones, and not every one. The profile shows 30,000 to 35,000 clones, around 78% of them singletons. The specimen was peripheral blood, collected 28 days after the second AZD1222 dose. The receptors come from an adult who received the AZD1222 COVID-19 vaccine. Each CDR3 is given with its conserved first and last residue. D genes are given only for firm matches. Clone size appears in some rows only: once, few, many, or a class for an expanded clone.

>TRBJ1-5|NA|TRBV23-1|NA
CASNLSMGDSNQPQHF
TGCGCCAGCAATCTTTCCATGGGTGATAGCAATCAGCCCCAGCATTTT
>TRBJ2-3|NA|TRBV5-8|few
CASSFSTGRFTDTQYF
TGTGCCAGCAGCTTCTCGACAGGTCGGTTCACAGATACGCAGTATTTT
>TRBJ1-1|NA|TRBV10-3|NA
CAISEQPPTALNTEAFF
TGTGCCATCAGTGAGCAGCCACCCACCGCGCTCAACACTGAAGCTTTCTTT
>TRBJ2-7|NA|TRBV19|NA
CASSVGLGYEQYF
TGTGCCAGTAGTGTGGGATTAGGCTACGAGCAGTACTTC
>TRBJ2-3|NA|TRBV21-1|NA
CAKSTDTQYF
TGTGCCAAAAGCACAGATACGCAGTATTTT
>TRBJ2-1|NA|TRBV19|NA
CASSYLGGEQFF
TGTGCCAGTAGTTACCTGGGGGGTGAGCAGTTCTTC
>TRBJ1-6|NA|TRBV3-1/TRBV3-2|NA
CASSPTSANSPLHF
TGTGCCAGCAGCCCTACCTCAGCTAATTCACCCCTCCACTTT
>TRBJ2-3|TRBD2|TRBV4-3|NA
CASSQEGVIAGWGTDTQYF
TGCGCCAGCAGCCAAGAAGGGGTGATAGCGGGATGGGGCACAGATACGCAGTATTTT
>TRBJ1-4|NA|TRBV7-2|NA
CASSFSPEKLFF
TGTGCCAGCAGCTTCTCCCCTGAAAAACTGTTTTTT
>TRBJ2-6|NA|TRBV4-3|NA
CASSQGGGQGANVLTF
TGCGCCAGCAGCCAAGGCGGGGGCCAAGGGGCCAACGTCCTGACTTTC
>TRBJ2-3|TRBD1|TRBV5-1|once
CASRNRGLEVDTQYF
TGCGCCAGCAGGAACAGGGGATTAGAAGTGGATACGCAGTATTTT
>TRBJ2-1|NA|TRBV3-1/TRBV3-2|NA
CASSAPNEQFF
TGTGCCAGCAGCGCGCCCAATGAGCAGTTCTTC
>TRBJ2-7|TRBD1|TRBV5-6|NA
CASSWGTAVYEQYF
TGTGCCAGCAGCTGGGGGACAGCAGTCTACGAGCAGTACTTC
>TRBJ2-1|NA|TRBV10-3|NA
CAISGGGKDQFF
TGTGCCATCAGTGGAGGAGGAAAGGACCAGTTCTTC
>TRBJ1-3|NA|TRBV18|NA
CASSPAVGSGNTIYF
TGTGCCAGCTCACCTGCTGTTGGCTCTGGAAACACCATATATTTT
>TRBJ1-5|TRBD1|TRBV19|NA
CASVDRGGNQPQHF
TGTGCCAGTGTAGACAGGGGAGGCAATCAGCCCCAGCATTTT
>TRBJ1-1|NA|TRBV19|NA
CASSLNGVVESTEAFF
TGTGCCAGTAGTTTAAATGGTGTCGTAGAGAGCACTGAAGCTTTCTTT
>TRBJ2-4|TRBD1|TRBV10-3|NA
CAISEPGQGSKNIQYF
TGTGCCATCAGTGAGCCGGGACAGGGTTCCAAAAACATTCAGTACTTC
>TRBJ2-2|NA|TRBV3-1/TRBV3-2|NA
CASSLWGSNTGELFF
TGTGCCAGCAGCCTTTGGGGCTCGAACACCGGGGAGCTGTTTTTT
>TRBJ2-5|NA|TRBV5-1|NA
CASSLNGQNQETQYF
TGCGCCAGCAGCTTGAATGGGCAGAACCAAGAGACCCAGTACTTC
>TRBJ1-1|NA|TRBV10-3|large
CAIRPRGQGGHTEAFF
TGTGCCATCAGGCCCCGGGGGCAAGGGGGACACACTGAAGCTTTCTTT
>TRBJ2-7|TRBD2|TRBV4-2|NA
CASSQEPGLAAYEQYF
TGTGCCAGCAGCCAAGAGCCGGGACTAGCGGCCTACGAGCAGTACTTC
>TRBJ1-2|NA|TRBV6-6|NA
CASSSGSRDGYTF
TGTGCCAGCAGCTCAGGGTCTAGAGATGGCTACACCTTC
>TRBJ2-3|TRBD2|TRBV11-2|NA
CASSPLAGTSTDTQYF
TGTGCCAGCAGTCCTCTAGCGGGGACTAGCACAGATACGCAGTATTTT
>TRBJ1-2|NA|TRBV5-1|NA
CASSMNPTAGYGYTF
TGCGCCAGCAGCATGAACCCGACCGCTGGCTATGGCTACACCTTC
>TRBJ1-6|NA|TRBV3-1/TRBV3-2|NA
CASSQDSRWSYNSPLHF
TGTGCCAGCAGCCAAGATAGCAGGTGGTCCTATAATTCACCCCTCCACTTT
>TRBJ1-3|NA|TRBV30|NA
CAWSVRDTIYF
TGTGCCTGGAGTGTACGGGACACCATATATTTT
>TRBJ2-5|TRBD2|TRBV4-2|once
CASSDLNSGGSKTQYF
TGTGCCAGCAGCGACTTAAATAGCGGGGGTTCGAAGACCCAGTACTTC